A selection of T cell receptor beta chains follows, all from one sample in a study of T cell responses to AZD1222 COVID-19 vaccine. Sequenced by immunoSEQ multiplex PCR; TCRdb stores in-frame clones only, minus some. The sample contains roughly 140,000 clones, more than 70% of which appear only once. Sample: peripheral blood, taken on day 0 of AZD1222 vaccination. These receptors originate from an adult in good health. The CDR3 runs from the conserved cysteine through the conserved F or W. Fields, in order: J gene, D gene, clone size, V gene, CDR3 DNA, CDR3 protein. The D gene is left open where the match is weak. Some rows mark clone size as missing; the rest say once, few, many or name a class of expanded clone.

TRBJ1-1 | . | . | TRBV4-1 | TGCGCCAGCAGCCAAAAAGGGGGACACCAGGAAGCTTTCTTT | CASSQKGGHQEAFF
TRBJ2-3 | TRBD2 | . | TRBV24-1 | TGTGCCACCAGTGATAAAGCGGGAGGGTCTCGAGATACGCAGTATTTT | CATSDKAGGSRDTQYF
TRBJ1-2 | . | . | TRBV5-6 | TGTGCCAGCAGCGAATTCGTTCGGGATGGCTACACCTTC | CASSEFVRDGYTF
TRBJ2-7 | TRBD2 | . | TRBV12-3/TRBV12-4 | TGTGCCAGCTCGGCTAGCGGGTACGAGCAGTACTTC | CASSASGYEQYF
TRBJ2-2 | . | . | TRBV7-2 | TGTGCCAGCAGCTTAGTGGGGACGGTGAACACCGGGGAGCTGTTTTTT | CASSLVGTVNTGELFF
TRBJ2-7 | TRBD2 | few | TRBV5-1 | TGCGCCAGCAGGGCTAGCGGGAGTATGAACGAGCAGTACTTC | CASRASGSMNEQYF
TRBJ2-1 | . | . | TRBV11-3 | TGTGCCAGCAGACTGGCAAGGGGAGGGGGCAATGAGCAGTTCTTC | CASRLARGGGNEQFF
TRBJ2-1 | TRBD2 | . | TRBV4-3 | TGCGCCAGCAGCCAAGATTTAGCGGGAGTAGGAAATGAGCAGTTCTTC | CASSQDLAGVGNEQFF
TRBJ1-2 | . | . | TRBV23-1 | TGCGCCAGCAGCCCCATTTCTAACTATGGCTACACCTTC | CASSPISNYGYTF
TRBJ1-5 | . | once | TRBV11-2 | TGTGCCAGCAGCTTAGATGGAGAAGGGTCTCAGCCCCAGCATTTT | CASSLDGEGSQPQHF
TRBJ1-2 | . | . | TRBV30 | TGTGCCTGGAGTGTACAGCGCTATGGCTACACCTTC | CAWSVQRYGYTF
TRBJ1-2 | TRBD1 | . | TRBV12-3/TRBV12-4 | TGTGCCAGCAGTCAAGGGGGCGGCGGCTACACCTTC | CASSQGGGGYTF
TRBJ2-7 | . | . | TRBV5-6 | TGTGCCAGCAGCTCCCTGATGGCAGGCCCCCCCTACGAGCAGTACTTC | CASSSLMAGPPYEQYF
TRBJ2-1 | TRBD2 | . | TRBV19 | TGTGCCAGTAGTAGTTTTGGACTAGCGGGAAGGGATGAGCAGTTCTTC | CASSSFGLAGRDEQFF
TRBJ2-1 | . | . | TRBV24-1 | TGTGCCACCAGTGATTCCGTAGGTGAGCAGTTCTTC | CATSDSVGEQFF
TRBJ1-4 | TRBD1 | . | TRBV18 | TGTGCCAGCTCACCTCGGACAGGGGGTAATGAAAAACTGTTTTTT | CASSPRTGGNEKLFF
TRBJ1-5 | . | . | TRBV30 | TGTGCCTGGAGAACAGGGAATCAGCCCCAGCATTTT | CAWRTGNQPQHF
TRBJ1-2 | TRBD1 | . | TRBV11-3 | TGTGCCAGCAGCTTCGACAGGGGGCAGAGGGGCTACACCTTC | CASSFDRGQRGYTF
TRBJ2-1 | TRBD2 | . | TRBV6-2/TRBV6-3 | TGTGCCAGCAGTTACTCGGGGGGTAGCGGGAGGGTTGAGCAGTTCTTC | CASSYSGGSGRVEQFF
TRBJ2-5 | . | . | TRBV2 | TGTGCCAGCGGAGGGGGGACTTTTAGAGAGACCCAGTACTTC | CASGGGTFRETQYF
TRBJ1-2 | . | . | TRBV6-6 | TGTGCCAGCAGTTACTCCCCCCAGGGCGCCTATGGCTACACCTTC | CASSYSPQGAYGYTF
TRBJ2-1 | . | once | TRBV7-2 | TGTGCCAGCAGCCTCCAACGGGGGTCCTACAATGAGCAGTTCTTC | CASSLQRGSYNEQFF
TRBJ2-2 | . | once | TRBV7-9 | TGTGCCAGCACCGGACGGGGGTTTACCCCGGGGGGCCAGACCGGGGAGCTGTTTTTT | CASTGRGFTPGGQTGELFF
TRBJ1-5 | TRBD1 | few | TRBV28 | TGTGCCAGCAGGATCCGACAGGGCAATAGCAATCAGCCCCAGCATTTT | CASRIRQGNSNQPQHF
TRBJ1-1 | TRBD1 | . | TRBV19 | TGTGCCAGTAGACACAGGGGGGGGAACACTGAAGCTTTCTTT | CASRHRGGNTEAFF
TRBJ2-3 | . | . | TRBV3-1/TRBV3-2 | TGTGCCAGCAGCCAAAGCACAGATACGCAGTATTTT | CASSQSTDTQYF
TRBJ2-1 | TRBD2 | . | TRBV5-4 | TGTGCCAGCAGCCCCGGACTAGCAGGGTACAATGAGCAGTTCTTC | CASSPGLAGYNEQFF
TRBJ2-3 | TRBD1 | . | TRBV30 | TGTGCCTGGAGTGGGACAGGGGCTAGCACAGATACGCAGTATTTT | CAWSGTGASTDTQYF
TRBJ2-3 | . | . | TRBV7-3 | TGTGCCAGCAGCCCAACCCTAACAGATACGCAGTATTTT | CASSPTLTDTQYF
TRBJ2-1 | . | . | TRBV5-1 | TGCGCCAGCAGCTTAAGGGACGTACACAATGAGCAGTTCTTC | CASSLRDVHNEQFF
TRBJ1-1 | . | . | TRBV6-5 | TGTGCCAGCACCCCTACACGCGAAGCTTTCTTT | CASTPTREAFF
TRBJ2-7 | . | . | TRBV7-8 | TGTGCCAGCAGCTTAGTGAGGGTGGCTCTCTACGAGCAGTACTTC | CASSLVRVALYEQYF